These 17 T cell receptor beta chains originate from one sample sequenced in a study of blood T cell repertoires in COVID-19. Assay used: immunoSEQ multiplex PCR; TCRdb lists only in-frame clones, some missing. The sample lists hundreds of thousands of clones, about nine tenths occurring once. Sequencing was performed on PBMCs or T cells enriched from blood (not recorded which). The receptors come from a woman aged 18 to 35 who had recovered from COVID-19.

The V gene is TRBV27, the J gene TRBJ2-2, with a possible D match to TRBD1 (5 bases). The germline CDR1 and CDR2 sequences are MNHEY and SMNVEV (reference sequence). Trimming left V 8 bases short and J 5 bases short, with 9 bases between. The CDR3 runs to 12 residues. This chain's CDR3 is CASGQGTGELFF. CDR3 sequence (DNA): TGTGCCAGCGGCCAGGGAACCGGGGAGCTGTTTTTT.

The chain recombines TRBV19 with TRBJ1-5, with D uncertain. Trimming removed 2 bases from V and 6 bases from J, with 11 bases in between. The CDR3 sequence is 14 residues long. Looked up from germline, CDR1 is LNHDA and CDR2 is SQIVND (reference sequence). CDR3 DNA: TGTGCCAGTAGTATACTCCCGGCAGGTCAGCCCCAGCATTTT. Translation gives CASSILPAGQPQHF.

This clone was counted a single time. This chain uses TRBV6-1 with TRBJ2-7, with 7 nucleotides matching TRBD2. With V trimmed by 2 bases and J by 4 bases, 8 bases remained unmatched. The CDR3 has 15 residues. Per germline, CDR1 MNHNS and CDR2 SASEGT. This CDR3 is CASSEIGGRVYEQYF. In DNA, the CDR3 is TGTGCCAGCAGTGAAATCGGCGGGAGAGTATACGAGCAGTACTTC.

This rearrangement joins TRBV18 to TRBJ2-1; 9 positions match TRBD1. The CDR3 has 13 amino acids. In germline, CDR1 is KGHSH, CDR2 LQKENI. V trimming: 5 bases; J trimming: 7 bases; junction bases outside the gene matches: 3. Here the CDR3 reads CASSRTGENEQFF. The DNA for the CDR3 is TGTGCCAGCTCAAGGACAGGGGAGAATGAGCAGTTCTTC.

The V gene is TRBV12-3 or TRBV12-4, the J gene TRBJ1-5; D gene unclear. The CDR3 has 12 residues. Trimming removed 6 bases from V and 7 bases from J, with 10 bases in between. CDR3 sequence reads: CASSPQRQPQHF. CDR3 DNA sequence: TGTGCCAGCAGCCCCCAGAGGCAGCCCCAGCATTTT.

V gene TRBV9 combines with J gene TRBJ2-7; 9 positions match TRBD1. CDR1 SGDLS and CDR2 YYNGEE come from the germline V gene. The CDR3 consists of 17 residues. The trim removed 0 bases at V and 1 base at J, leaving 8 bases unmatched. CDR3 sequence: CASSVDPGTGKSYEQYF. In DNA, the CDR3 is TGTGCCAGCAGCGTAGACCCCGGGACAGGGAAATCCTACGAGCAGTACTTC.

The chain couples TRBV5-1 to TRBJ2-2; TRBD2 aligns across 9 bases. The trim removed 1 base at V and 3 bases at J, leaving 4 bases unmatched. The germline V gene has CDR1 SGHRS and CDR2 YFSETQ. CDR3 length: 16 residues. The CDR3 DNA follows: TGCGCCAGCAGCTTGAGCGGGGGGCCCTACACCGGGGAGCTGTTTTTT. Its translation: CASSLSGGPYTGELFF. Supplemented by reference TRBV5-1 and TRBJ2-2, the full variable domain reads KAGVTQTPRYLIKTRGQQVTLSCSPISGHRSVSWYQQTPGQGLQFLFEYFSETQRNKGNFPGRFSGRQFSNSRSEMNVSTLELGDSALYLCASSLSGGPYTGELFFGEGSRLTVL.

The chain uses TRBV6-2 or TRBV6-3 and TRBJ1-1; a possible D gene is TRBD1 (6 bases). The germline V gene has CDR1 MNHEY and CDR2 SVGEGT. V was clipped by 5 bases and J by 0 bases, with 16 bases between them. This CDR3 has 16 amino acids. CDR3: CASSAYPQGLNTEAFF. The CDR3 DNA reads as TGTGCCAGCAGTGCCTACCCACAGGGACTGAACACTGAAGCTTTCTTT.

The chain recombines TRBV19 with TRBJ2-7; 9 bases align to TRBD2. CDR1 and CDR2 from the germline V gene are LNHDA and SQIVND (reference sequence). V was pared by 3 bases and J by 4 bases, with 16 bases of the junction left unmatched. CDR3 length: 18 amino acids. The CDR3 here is CASSIGPLSASGKYEQYF. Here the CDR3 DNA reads TGTGCCAGTAGTATTGGTCCACTTTCGGCTAGCGGGAAGTACGAGCAGTACTTC. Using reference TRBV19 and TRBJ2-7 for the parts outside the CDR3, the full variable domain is DGGITQSPKYLFRKEGQNVTLSCEQNLNHDAMYWYRQDPGQGLRLIYYSQIVNDFQKGDIAEGYSVSREKKESFPLTVTSAQKNPTAFYLCASSIGPLSASGKYEQYFGPGTRLTVT.

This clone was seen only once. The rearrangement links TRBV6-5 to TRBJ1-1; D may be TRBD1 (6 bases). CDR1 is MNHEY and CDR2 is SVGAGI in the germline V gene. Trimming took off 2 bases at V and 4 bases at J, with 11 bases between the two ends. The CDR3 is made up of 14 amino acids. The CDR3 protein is CASSYDTGTTEAFF. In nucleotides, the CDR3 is TGTGCCAGCAGTTACGACACAGGGACCACTGAAGCTTTCTTT.

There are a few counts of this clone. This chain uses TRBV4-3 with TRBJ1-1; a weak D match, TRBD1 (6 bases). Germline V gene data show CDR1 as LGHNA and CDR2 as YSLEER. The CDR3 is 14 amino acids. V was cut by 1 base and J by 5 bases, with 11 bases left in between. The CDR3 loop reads CASSQVGGRTEAFF. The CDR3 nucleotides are TGCGCCAGCAGCCAAGTAGGGGGACGGACTGAAGCTTTCTTT.

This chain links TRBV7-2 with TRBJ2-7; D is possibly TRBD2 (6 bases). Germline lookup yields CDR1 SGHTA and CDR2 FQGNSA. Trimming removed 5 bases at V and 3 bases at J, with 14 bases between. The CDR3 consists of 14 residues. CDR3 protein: CASSGRTLDYEQYF. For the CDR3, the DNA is TGTGCCAGCAGCGGGAGGACTCTTGACTACGAGCAGTACTTC.

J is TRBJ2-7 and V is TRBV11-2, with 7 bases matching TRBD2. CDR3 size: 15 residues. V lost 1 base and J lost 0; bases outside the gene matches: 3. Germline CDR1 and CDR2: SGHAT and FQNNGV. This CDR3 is CASSLGLANSYEQYF. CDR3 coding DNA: TGTGCCAGCAGCTTAGGACTAGCAAACTCCTACGAGCAGTACTTC.

The chain's CDR3 is CAISPGGTDTQYF. Here the CDR3 DNA reads TGTGCCATCAGCCCCGGAGGGACAGATACGCAGTATTTT. The chain couples TRBV10-3 to TRBJ2-3, with a weak D call TRBD2 (6 bases). The CDR3 runs 13 residues. CDR1 and CDR2 (germline): ENHRY, SYGVKD. Trimming stripped 6 bases from V and 3 bases from J, with 10 bases between.

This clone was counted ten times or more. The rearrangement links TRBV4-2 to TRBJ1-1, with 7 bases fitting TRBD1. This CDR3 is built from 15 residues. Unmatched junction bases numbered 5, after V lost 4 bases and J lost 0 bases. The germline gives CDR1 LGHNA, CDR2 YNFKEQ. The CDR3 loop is CASSPGQRMNTEAFF. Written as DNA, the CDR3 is TGTGCCAGCAGCCCGGGACAGCGCATGAACACTGAAGCTTTCTTT.

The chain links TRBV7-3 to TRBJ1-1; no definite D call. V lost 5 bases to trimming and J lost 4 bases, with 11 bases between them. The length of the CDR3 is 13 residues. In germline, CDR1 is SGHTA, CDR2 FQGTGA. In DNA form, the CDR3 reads TGTGCCAGCAGCGCGCGGGAGAGCACTGAAGCTTTCTTT. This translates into CASSARESTEAFF.

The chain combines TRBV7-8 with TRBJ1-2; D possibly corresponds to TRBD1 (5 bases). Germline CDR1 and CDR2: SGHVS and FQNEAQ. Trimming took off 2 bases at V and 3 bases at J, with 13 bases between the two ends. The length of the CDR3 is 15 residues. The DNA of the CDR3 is TGTGCCAGCAGCTTAAGGACACCCCATGACTATGGCTACACCTTC. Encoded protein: CASSLRTPHDYGYTF.